This record looks at one T cell receptor (beta chain) sequence and its context. Authors' analysis steps: Amplifying reference gene primers gave estimates of nucleated cell counts. Sequencing was performed with immunoSEQ multiplex PCR; in TCRdb, only in-frame clones are kept and a portion is missing. V and J calls and clone size are as listed in that table; D and trimming were resolved from the DNA. The data show hundreds of thousands of clones, nearly 90% seen once. The data stem from a study of blood T cell repertoires in COVID-19. Overall study context: The United States, Italy and Spain were the sources of the acute and convalescent COVID-19 samples. T cells, B-cell-depleted T cells, or PBMCs supplied cDNA or gDNA.

Germline loops: CDR1 SGHNT, CDR2 YENEEA. The CDR3 sequence is 14 residues long. Trimming cost V 3 bases and J 7 bases; bases outside gene matches: 3. V and J are TRBV11-3 and TRBJ1-5; 10 nucleotides line up with TRBD1. The TCR was taken from a middle-aged woman with acute COVID-19. The source material was PBMCs or T cells enriched from blood (not recorded which). DNA of the CDR3: TGTGCCAGCAGCTTCTGGGACAGGGGACAGCCCCAGCATTTT. As protein: CASSFWDRGQPQHF. Based on the CDR3 plus reference TRBV11-3 and TRBJ1-5, the full variable domain is EAGVVQSPRYKIIEKKQPVAFWCNPISGHNTLYWYLQNLGQGPELLIRYENEEAVDDSQLPKDRFSAERLKGVDSTLKIQPAELGDSAVYLCASSFWDRGQPQHFGDGTRLSIL.